The rows below give T cell receptor beta chains drawn from one sample of a study of CD8+CD57+ T cells in acquired aplastic anemia. TCRdb processed the reads anew with MiXCR; each CDR3 protein has one entry. This table has about 150,000 distinct CDR3 sequences, roughly half appearing once. Material for sequencing was sorted CD4+, CD8+, or CD8+CD57+ T cells (not recorded which) from PBMCs. These receptors were obtained from a human donor with aplastic anemia. CDR3s include the opening cysteine and the closing phenylalanine or tryptophan. A D gene is named only where the DNA matches it firmly. Some rows mark clone size as missing; the rest say once, few, many or name a class of expanded clone.

d_call,v_call,j_call,clone_size,cdr3_aa,cdr3_nt
NA,TRBV6-2/TRBV6-3,TRBJ2-2,once,CASSYSDVAGELFF,TGTGCCAGCAGTTACTCCGACGTGGCCGGGGAGCTGTTTTTT
TRBD2,TRBV12-3/TRBV12-4,TRBJ2-7,NA,CASSPMGRATGYEQYF,TGTGCCAGCAGCCCTATGGGGAGGGCAACTGGCTACGAGCAGTACTTC
TRBD1,TRBV7-7,TRBJ2-1,many,CASGDRGGNEQFF,TGTGCCAGTGGAGACAGGGGGGGCAATGAGCAGTTCTTC
NA,TRBV25-1,TRBJ1-3,once,CASIGTHGNTIYF,TGTGCCAGCATTGGGACACATGGAAACACCATATATTTT
TRBD1,TRBV20-1,TRBJ1-2,many,CSARGTGGMAGGYTF,TGCAGTGCTAGGGGGACAGGGGGCATGGCGGGCGGCTACACCTTC
TRBD1,TRBV7-9,TRBJ2-7,NA,CASSLEGQGFEQYF,TGTGCCAGCAGCTTAGAGGGACAGGGATTCGAGCAGTACTTC
NA,TRBV2,TRBJ2-7,NA,CASSLELGPYEQYF,TGTGCCAGCAGCTTAGAGTTGGGGCCCTACGAGCAGTACTTC
NA,TRBV11-2,TRBJ2-7,NA,CASSLDPAGGSYEQYF,TGTGCCAGCAGCTTAGATCCGGCAGGGGGGTCCTACGAGCAGTACTTC
NA,TRBV7-9,TRBJ2-3,NA,CASSSARTDTQYF,TGTGCCAGCAGCTCCGCCCGCACAGATACGCAGTATTTT
NA,TRBV15,TRBJ2-1,NA,CATSRPYNEQFF,TGTGCCACCAGCAGACCATATAATGAGCAGTTCTTC
NA,TRBV15,TRBJ2-3,NA,CATSRGTEGKDTQYF,TGTGCCACCAGCAGAGGGACAGAAGGAAAAGATACGCAGTATTTT
NA,TRBV20-1,TRBJ2-3,NA,CRPYRGPVGRDTQYF,TGCAGACCCTACAGGGGCCCAGTTGGGAGGGATACGCAGTATTTT
NA,TRBV5-5,TRBJ2-1,many,CASSLLLVGGEQFF,TGTGCCAGCAGCTTGCTTCTAGTCGGCGGTGAGCAGTTCTTC
NA,TRBV4-3,TRBJ2-7,few,CASSQDKGGYEQHF,TGCGCCAGCAGCCAAGATAAGGGTGGATACGAGCAGCACTTC
TRBD2,TRBV9,TRBJ2-1,NA,CASSVGTSGGDEQFF,TGTGCCAGCAGCGTCGGGACTAGCGGGGGGGATGAGCAGTTCTTC
NA,TRBV7-9,TRBJ2-5,many,CASSLFGDETQYF,TGTGCCAGCAGCTTATTCGGGGATGAGACCCAGTACTTC
TRBD2,TRBV7-3,TRBJ2-7,NA,CASSPEPGGGYEQYF,TGTGCCAGCAGCCCGGAACCGGGAGGGGGCTACGAGCAGTACTTC
TRBD2,TRBV7-3,TRBJ2-3,NA,CASSFGLAGYTDTQYF,TGTGCCAGCAGCTTCGGACTAGCGGGTTACACAGATACGCAGTATTTT
TRBD1,TRBV20-1,TRBJ2-7,few,CSARPAGQGSYEQYF,TGCAGTGCTAGGCCAGCGGGACAGGGTTCCTACGAGCAGTACTTC
NA,TRBV4-1,TRBJ1-1,NA,CASSANYIEAFF,TGCGCCAGCAGCGCGAATTATATTGAAGCTTTCTTT
TRBD1,TRBV4-1,TRBJ1-1,many,CASSQEQSGGSEAFF,TGCGCCAGCAGCCAAGAGCAGTCAGGGGGTTCTGAAGCTTTCTTT
TRBD2,TRBV2,TRBJ2-1,NA,CASISFGGGGNEQFF,TGTGCCAGCATAAGCTTTGGCGGGGGAGGGAATGAGCAGTTCTTC
NA,TRBV24-1,TRBJ2-7,NA,CATSDSGTDTTWQYF,TGTGCCACCAGTGATTCGGGGACGGACACTACCTGGCAGTACTTC
TRBD1,TRBV19,TRBJ1-2,NA,CASRDPGQGGDTF,TGTGCCAGTAGGGACCCGGGACAGGGAGGCGACACCTTC
NA,TRBV7-9,TRBJ2-6,NA,CASGLRANVLTF,TGTGCCAGCGGGCTCAGGGCCAACGTCCTGACTTTC
NA,TRBV12-3/TRBV12-4,TRBJ2-3,NA,CASLVADTQYF,TGTGCCAGCCTTGTGGCAGATACGCAGTATTTT
NA,TRBV24-1,TRBJ1-4,NA,CATSYDRLGREELFF,TGTGCCACCAGTTATGATCGCTTAGGCAGGGAGGAACTGTTTTTT
TRBD2,TRBV12-3/TRBV12-4,TRBJ2-1,NA,CASSLGRGGGNEQFF,TGTGCCAGCAGTTTGGGGCGGGGGGGCGGCAATGAGCAGTTCTTC
NA,TRBV6-1,TRBJ1-2,NA,CASSVVRGNYGYTF,TGTGCCAGCAGTGTGGTGCGGGGCAACTATGGCTACACCTTC
NA,TRBV7-2,TRBJ2-3,NA,CASSLRPTDTQYF,TGTGCCAGCAGCTTAAGACCCACAGATACGCAGTATTTT
NA,TRBV5-4,TRBJ1-1,many,CASSSEGATEAFF,TGTGCCAGCAGCTCGGAAGGGGCCACTGAAGCTTTCTTT
NA,TRBV5-1,TRBJ2-2,NA,CASSPSVPGFNAGELFF,TGCGCCAGCAGCCCATCAGTCCCGGGATTCAACGCCGGGGAGCTGTTTTTT